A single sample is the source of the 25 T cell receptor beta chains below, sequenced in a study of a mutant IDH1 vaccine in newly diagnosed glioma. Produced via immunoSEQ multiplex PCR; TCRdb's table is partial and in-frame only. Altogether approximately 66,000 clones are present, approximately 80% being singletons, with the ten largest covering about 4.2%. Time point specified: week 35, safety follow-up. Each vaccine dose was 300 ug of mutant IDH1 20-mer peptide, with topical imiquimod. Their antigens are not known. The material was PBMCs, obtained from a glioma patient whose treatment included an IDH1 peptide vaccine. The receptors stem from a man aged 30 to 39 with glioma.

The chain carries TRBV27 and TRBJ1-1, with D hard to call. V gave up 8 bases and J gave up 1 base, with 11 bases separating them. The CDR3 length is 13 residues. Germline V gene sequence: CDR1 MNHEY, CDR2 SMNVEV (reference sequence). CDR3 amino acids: CASGWLANTEAFF. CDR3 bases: TGTGCCAGCGGTTGGCTGGCGAACACTGAAGCTTTCTTT.

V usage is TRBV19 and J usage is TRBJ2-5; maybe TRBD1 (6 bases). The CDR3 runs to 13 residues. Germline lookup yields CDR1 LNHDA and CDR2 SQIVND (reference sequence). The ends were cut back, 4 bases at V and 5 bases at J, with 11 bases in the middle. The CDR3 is CASSRGTGETQYF. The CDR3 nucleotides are TGTGCCAGTAGTAGGGGAACAGGGGAGACCCAGTACTTC.

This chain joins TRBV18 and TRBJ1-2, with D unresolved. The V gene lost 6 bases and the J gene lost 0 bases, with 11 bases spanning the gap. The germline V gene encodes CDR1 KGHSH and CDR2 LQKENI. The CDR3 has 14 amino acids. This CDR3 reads CASSPTAANYGYTF. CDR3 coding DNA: TGTGCCAGCTCTCCCACGGCAGCTAACTATGGCTACACCTTC.

CDR3 sequence reads: CASSLASGNEQFF. CDR3 DNA sequence: TGTGCCAGCAGCTTGGCCAGTGGTAATGAGCAGTTCTTC. The chain has TRBV4-2 and TRBJ2-1; unclear D gene. CDR1 and CDR2 (germline): LGHNA, YNFKEQ. This CDR3 comprises 13 residues. Between the trimmed V and J ends, which lost 5 bases and 7 bases, there was a span of 12 bases.

The DNA of the CDR3 is TGTGCCAGCAGCTTAGTAACATGGGACCATGAGCAGTTCTTC. Translated, it gives CASSLVTWDHEQFF. The V gene is TRBV7-9, the J gene TRBJ2-1; D could derive from TRBD1 or TRBD2 (5 bases each). Trimming pared 1 base from V and 8 bases from J, leaving 12 bases between. Germline V gives CDR1 SEHNR, CDR2 FQNEAQ (reference sequence). The CDR3 consists of 14 residues.

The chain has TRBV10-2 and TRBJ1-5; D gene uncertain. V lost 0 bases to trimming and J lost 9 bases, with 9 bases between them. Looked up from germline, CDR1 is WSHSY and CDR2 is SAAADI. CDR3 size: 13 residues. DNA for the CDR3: TGCGCCAGCAGTGAGTCAAAAATCGGGCCCCAGCATTTT. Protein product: CASSESKIGPQHF.

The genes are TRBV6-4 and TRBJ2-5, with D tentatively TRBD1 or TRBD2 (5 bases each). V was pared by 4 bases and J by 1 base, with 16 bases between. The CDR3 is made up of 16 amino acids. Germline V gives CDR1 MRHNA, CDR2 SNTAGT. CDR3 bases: TGTGCCAGCAGTGGGGGCCCAGCGGTCGGCCAAGAGACCCAGTACTTC. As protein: CASSGGPAVGQETQYF.

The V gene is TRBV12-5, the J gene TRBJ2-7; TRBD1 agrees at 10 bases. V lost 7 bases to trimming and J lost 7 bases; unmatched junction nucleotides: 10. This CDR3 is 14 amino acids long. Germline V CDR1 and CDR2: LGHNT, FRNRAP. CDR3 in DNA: TGTGCTAGTGCCCTCGGGACAGGGGCGGAAGAGCAGTACTTC. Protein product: CASALGTGAEEQYF.

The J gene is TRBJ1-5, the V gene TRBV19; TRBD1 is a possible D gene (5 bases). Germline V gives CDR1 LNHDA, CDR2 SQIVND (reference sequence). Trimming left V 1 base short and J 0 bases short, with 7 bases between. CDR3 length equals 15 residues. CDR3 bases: TGTGCCAGTAGTATAGGGGGCAGTAGCAATCAGCCCCAGCATTTT. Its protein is CASSIGGSSNQPQHF.

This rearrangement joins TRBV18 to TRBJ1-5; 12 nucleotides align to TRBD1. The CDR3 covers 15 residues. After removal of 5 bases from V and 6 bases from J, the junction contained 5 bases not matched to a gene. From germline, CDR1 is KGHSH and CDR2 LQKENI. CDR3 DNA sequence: TGTGCCAGCTCAGCCGGGACAGGGGGCATTCAGCCCCAGCATTTT. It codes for CASSAGTGGIQPQHF.

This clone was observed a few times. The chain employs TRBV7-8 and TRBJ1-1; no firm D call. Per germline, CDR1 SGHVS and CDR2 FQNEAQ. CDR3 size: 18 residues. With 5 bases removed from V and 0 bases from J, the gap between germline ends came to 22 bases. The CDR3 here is CASSPRVEGTALNTEAFF. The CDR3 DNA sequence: TGTGCCAGCAGCCCCCGGGTTGAGGGAACGGCTTTGAACACTGAAGCTTTCTTT.

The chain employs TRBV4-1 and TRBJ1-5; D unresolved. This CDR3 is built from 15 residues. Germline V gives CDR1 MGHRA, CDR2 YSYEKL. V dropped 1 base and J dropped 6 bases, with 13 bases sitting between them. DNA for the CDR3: TGCGCCAGCAGCCAAGCCCCGCGAGATAGTCAGCCCCAGCATTTT. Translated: CASSQAPRDSQPQHF.

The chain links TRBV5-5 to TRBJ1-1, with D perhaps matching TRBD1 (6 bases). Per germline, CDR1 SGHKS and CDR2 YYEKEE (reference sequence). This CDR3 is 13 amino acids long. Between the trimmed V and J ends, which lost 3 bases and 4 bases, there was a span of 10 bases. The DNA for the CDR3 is TGTGCCAGCAGCTCTATAGGGGGCACTGAAGCTTTCTTT. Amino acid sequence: CASSSIGGTEAFF.

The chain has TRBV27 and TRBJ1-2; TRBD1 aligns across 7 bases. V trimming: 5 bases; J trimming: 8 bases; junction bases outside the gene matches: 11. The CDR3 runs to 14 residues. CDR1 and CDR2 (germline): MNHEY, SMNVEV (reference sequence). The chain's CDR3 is CASSLQGGLWGYTF. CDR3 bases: TGTGCCAGCAGTCTTCAGGGGGGACTATGGGGCTACACCTTC.

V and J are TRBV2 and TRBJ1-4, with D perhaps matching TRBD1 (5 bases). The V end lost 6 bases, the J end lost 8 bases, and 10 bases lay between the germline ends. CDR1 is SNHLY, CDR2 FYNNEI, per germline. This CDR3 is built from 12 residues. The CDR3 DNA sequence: TGTGCCAGCAGGGGGGAAAGAGAAAAACTGTTTTTT. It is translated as CASRGEREKLFF.

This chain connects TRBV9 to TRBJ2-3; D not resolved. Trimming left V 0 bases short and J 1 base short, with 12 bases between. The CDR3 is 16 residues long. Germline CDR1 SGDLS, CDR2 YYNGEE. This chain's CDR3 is CASSVGGLSGTDTQYF. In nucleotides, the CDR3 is TGTGCCAGCAGCGTAGGAGGTTTATCGGGCACAGATACGCAGTATTTT.

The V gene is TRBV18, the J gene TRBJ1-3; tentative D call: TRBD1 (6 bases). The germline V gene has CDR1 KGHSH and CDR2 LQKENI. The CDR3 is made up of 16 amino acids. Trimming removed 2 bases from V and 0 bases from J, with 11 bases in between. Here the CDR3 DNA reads TGTGCCAGCTCACCATACGGACAGCCCTCTGGAAACACCATATATTTT. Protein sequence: CASSPYGQPSGNTIYF. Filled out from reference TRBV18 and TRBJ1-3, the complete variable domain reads NAGVMQNPRHLVRRRGQEARLRCSPMKGHSHVYWYRQLPEEGLKFMVYLQKENIIDESGMPKERFSAEFPKEGPSILRIQQVVRGDSAAYFCASSPYGQPSGNTIYFGEGSWLTVV.

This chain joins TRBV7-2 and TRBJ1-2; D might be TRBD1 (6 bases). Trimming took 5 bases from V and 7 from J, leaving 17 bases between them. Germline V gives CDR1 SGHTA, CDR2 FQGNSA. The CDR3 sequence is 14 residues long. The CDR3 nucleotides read TGTGCCAGCAGCCAGCCGGGACATGGGGTTGGCTACACCTTC. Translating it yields CASSQPGHGVGYTF.

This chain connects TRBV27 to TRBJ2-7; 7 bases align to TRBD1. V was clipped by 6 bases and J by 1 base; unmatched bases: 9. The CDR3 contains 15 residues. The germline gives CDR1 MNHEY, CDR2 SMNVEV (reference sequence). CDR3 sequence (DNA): TGTGCCAGCAGGTTGGGCACAGGGGTTTCCTACGAGCAGTACTTC. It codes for CASRLGTGVSYEQYF.

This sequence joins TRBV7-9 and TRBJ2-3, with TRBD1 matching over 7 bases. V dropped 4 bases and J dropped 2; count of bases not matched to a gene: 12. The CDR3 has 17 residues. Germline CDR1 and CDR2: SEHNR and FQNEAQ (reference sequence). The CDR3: CASSSARRTGSTDTQYF. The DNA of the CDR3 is TGTGCCAGCAGCTCCGCGCGGCGGACAGGATCCACAGATACGCAGTATTTT. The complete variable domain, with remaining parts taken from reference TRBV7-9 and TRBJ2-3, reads DTGVSQNPRHKITKRGQNVTFRCDPISEHNRLYWYRQTLGQGPEFLTYFQNEAQLEKSRLLSDRFSAERPKGSFSTLEIQRTEQGDSAMYLCASSSARRTGSTDTQYFGPGTRLTVL.

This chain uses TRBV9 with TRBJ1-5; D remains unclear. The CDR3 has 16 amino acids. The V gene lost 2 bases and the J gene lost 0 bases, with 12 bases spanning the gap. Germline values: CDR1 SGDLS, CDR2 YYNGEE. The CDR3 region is CASSVYPVDSNQPQHF. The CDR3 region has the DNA TGTGCCAGCAGCGTGTACCCGGTAGATAGCAATCAGCCCCAGCATTTT.

CDR3 DNA: TGTGTCAGAAGCTCACCGCTGGGACAGGGAAATCAGCCCCAGCATTTT. Translating gives CVRSSPLGQGNQPQHF. This rearrangement joins TRBV7-5 to TRBJ1-5; the listed D gene, TRBD1, was not tested against the DNA. TRBV7-5 is a pseudogene locus. The CDR3 has 16 amino acids.

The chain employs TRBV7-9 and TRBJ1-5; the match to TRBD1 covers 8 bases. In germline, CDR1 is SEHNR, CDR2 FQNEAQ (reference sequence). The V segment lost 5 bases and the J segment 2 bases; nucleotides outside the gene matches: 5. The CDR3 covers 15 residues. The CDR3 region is CASSKDRVGNQPQHF. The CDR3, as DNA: TGTGCCAGCAGCAAGGACAGGGTGGGCAATCAGCCCCAGCATTTT.

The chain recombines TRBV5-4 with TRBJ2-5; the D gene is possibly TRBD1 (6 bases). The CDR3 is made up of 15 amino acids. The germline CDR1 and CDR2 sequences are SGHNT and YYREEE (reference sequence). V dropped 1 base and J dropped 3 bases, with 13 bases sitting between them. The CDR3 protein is CASSLLVGGEETQYF. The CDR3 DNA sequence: TGTGCCAGCAGCTTGCTTGTTGGGGGCGAAGAGACCCAGTACTTC.

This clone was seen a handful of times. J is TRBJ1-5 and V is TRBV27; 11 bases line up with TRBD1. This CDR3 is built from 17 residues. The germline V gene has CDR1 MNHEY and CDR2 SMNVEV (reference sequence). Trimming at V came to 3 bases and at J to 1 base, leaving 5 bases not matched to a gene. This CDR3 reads CASSFARDRGSNQPQHF. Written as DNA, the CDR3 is TGTGCCAGCAGTTTCGCCCGGGACAGGGGGAGCAATCAGCCCCAGCATTTT.